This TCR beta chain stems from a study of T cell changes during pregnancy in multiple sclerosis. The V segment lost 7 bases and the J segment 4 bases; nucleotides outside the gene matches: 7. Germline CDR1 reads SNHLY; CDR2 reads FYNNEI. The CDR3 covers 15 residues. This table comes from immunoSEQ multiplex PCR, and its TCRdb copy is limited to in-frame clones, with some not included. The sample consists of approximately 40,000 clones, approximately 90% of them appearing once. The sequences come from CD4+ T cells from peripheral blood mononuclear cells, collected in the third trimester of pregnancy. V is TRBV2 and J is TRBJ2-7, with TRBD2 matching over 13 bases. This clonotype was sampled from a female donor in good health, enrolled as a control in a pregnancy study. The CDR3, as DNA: TGTGCCAGCACCAGACTAGCGGGGGGTTCTTACGAGCAGTACTTC. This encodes CASTRLAGGSYEQYF.